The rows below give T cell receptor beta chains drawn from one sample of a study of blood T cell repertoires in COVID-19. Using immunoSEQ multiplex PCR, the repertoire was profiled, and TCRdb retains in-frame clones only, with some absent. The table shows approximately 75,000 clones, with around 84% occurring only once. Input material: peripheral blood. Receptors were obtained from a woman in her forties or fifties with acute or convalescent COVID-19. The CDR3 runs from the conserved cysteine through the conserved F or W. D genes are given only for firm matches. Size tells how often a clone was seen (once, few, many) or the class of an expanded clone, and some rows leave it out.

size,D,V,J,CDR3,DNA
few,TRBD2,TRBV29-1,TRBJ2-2,CSVTGLASGELFF,TGCAGCGTGACCGGACTAGCCTCCGGGGAGCTGTTTTTT
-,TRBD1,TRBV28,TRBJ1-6,CASSRIRGNRSPLHF,TGTGCCAGCAGCCGGATCAGGGGGAATAGATCACCCCTCCACTTT
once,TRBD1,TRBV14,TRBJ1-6,CASSPLDRRNSPLHF,TGTGCCAGCAGCCCCCTGGACAGGAGAAATTCACCCCTCCACTTT
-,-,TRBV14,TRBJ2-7,CASSQGIRVYYEQYF,TGTGCCAGCAGCCAAGGAATTCGCGTATACTACGAGCAGTACTTC
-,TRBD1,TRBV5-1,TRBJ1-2,CASSEGQVGGYTF,TGCGCCAGCAGCGAGGGACAGGTGGGCGGCTACACCTTC
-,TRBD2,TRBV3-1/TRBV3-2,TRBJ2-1,CASSQDVGLAGEPGGNEQFF,TGTGCCAGCAGCCAAGATGTTGGGCTAGCGGGAGAGCCGGGGGGCAATGAGCAGTTCTTC
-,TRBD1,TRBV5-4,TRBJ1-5,CASSLDGQGNQPQHF,TGTGCCAGCAGCTTGGACGGACAGGGAAATCAGCCCCAGCATTTT
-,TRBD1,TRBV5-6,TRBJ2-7,CASSWTGETYEQYF,TGTGCCAGCAGCTGGACAGGGGAGACCTACGAGCAGTACTTC
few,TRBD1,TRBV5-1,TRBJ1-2,CASSWSGTGGGYTF,TGCGCCAGCAGCTGGTCCGGGACAGGAGGGGGCTACACCTTC
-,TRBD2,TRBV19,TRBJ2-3,CATRTSGTDTQYF,TGTGCCACCCGGACTAGCGGCACAGATACGCAGTATTTT
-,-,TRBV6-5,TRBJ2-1,CASKWGRIASEQFF,TGTGCCAGCAAGTGGGGGCGGATAGCCAGTGAGCAGTTCTTC
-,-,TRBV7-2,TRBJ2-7,CASSFDTGTVALPYEQYF,TGTGCCAGCAGCTTCGACACCGGGACTGTAGCCCTCCCCTACGAGCAGTACTTC
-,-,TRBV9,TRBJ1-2,CASSVRSGLPVTF,TGTGCCAGCAGCGTCCGTTCGGGGTTACCGGTCACCTTC
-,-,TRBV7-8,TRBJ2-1,CASSLRPRGTPKNNEQFF,TGTGCCAGCAGCTTACGACCCCGGGGGACCCCGAAAAACAATGAGCAGTTCTTC
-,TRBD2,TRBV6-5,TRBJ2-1,CASSHLAGSRNEQFF,TGTGCCAGCAGTCACCTAGCGGGATCGAGAAATGAGCAGTTCTTC
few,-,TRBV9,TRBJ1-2,CASSELRGYGYTF,TGTGCCAGCAGCGAACTTCGGGGCTATGGCTACACCTTC
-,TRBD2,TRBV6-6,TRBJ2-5,CASSYRTRETQYF,TGTGCCAGCAGTTACCGGACTAGAGAGACCCAGTACTTC
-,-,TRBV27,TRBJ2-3,CASSSPARGSDTQYF,TGTGCCAGCAGTTCTCCCGCACGAGGTTCAGATACGCAGTATTTT
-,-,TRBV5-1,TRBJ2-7,CASSLAPYEQYF,TGCGCCAGCAGCTTGGCTCCCTACGAGCAGTACTTC
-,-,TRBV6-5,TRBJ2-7,CASSAERTYEQYF,TGTGCCAGCAGCGCAGAGCGTACCTACGAGCAGTACTTC
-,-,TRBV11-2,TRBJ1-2,CASSLDGTSGYTF,TGTGCCAGCAGCTTAGACGGAACTAGTGGCTACACCTTC
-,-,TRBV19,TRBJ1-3,CASSTGQISGNTIYF,TGTGCCAGTAGTACGGGACAAATCTCTGGAAACACCATATATTTT